This TCR beta chain was captured by sequencing in a study of blood T cell repertoires in COVID-19. The CDR3 consists of 15 residues. Trimming took off 8 bases at V and 1 base at J, with 16 bases between the two ends. Germline CDR1 LNHDA, CDR2 SQIVND (reference sequence). The repertoire was sequenced with immunoSEQ multiplex PCR; TCRdb's copy has only in-frame clones and lacks some. The sample lists over 200,000 clones, 75% to 90% occurring once. Sequencing input: peripheral blood. This chain uses TRBV19 with TRBJ2-3; TRBD1 is a possible D gene (5 bases). The receptor comes from a woman in her 30s who had recovered from COVID-19. CDR3 in DNA: TGTGCCAGTTCTTGGCAGGGTGTGCGCACAGATACGCAGTATTTT. It yields the protein CASSWQGVRTDTQYF. The entire variable domain, with the rest obtained from reference TRBV19 and TRBJ2-3, is as follows: DGGITQSPKYLFRKEGQNVTLSCEQNLNHDAMYWYRQDPGQGLRLIYYSQIVNDFQKGDIAEGYSVSREKKESFPLTVTSAQKNPTAFYLCASSWQGVRTDTQYFGPGTRLTVL.